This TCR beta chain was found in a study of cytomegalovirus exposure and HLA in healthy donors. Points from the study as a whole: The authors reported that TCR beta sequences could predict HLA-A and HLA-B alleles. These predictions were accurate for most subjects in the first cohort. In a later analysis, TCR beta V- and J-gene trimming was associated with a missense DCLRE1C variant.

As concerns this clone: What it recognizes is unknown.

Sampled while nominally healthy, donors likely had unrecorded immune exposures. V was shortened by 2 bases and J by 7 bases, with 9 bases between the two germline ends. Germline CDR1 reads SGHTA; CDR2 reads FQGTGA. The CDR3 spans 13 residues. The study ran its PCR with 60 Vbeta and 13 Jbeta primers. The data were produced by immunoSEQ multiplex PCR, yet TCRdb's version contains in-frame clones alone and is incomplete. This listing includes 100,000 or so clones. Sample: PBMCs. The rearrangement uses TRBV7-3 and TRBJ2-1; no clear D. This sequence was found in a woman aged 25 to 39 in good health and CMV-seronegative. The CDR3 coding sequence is TGTGCCAGCAGCTTAGTCCGAGCGAATGAGCAGTTCTTC. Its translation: CASSLVRANEQFF. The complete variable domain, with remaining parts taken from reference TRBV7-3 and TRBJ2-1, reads GAGVSQTPSNKVTEKGKYVELRCDPISGHTALYWYRQSLGQGPEFLIYFQGTGAADDSGLPNDRFFAVRPEGSVSTLKIQRTERGDSAVYLCASSLVRANEQFFGPGTRLTVL.